These T cell receptor beta chains were read from a single sample in a study of T cells in Graves' hyperthyroidism and ophthalmopathy. TCRdb independently ran MiXCR on the multiplex PCR reads; one entry per CDR3 protein. This sample has about 400,000 distinct CDR3 sequences, with roughly 13% found just once. Sequenced input: blood. The receptors originated from a woman between 18 and 29 years old with Graves' hyperthyroidism. CDR3s include the opening cysteine and the closing phenylalanine or tryptophan. Fields, in order: V gene, J gene, clone size, D gene, CDR3 length, CDR3 protein, CDR3 DNA. D genes are given only for firm matches. Size values are once, few and many counts, or a class for expanded clones, and some rows have none.

V gene: TRBV4-1
J gene: TRBJ1-1
clone size: few
D gene: -
CDR3 length: 16
CDR3 protein: CASSHPEKGVNTEAFF
CDR3 DNA: TGCGCCAGCAGCCACCCCGAGAAGGGAGTCAACACTGAAGCTTTCTTT

V gene: TRBV6-2/TRBV6-3
J gene: TRBJ1-2
clone size: few
D gene: -
CDR3 length: 15
CDR3 protein: CASSYSRAGDYGYTF
CDR3 DNA: TGTGCCAGCAGTTACTCGAGGGCAGGAGACTATGGCTACACCTTC

V gene: TRBV11-2
J gene: TRBJ2-7
clone size: -
D gene: TRBD2
CDR3 length: 13
CDR3 protein: CASSSTSGRRQYF
CDR3 DNA: TGTGCCAGCAGCTCCACTAGCGGGAGGAGGCAGTACTTC

V gene: TRBV7-2
J gene: TRBJ2-7
clone size: many
D gene: -
CDR3 length: 12
CDR3 protein: CASSSAMDEQYF
CDR3 DNA: TGTGCCAGCAGCTCCGCCATGGACGAGCAGTACTTC

V gene: TRBV11-2
J gene: TRBJ2-7
clone size: once
D gene: TRBD2
CDR3 length: 14
CDR3 protein: CASSHTSGSYEQYF
CDR3 DNA: TGTGCCAGCAGCCATACTAGCGGGAGCTACGAGCAGTACTTC

V gene: TRBV7-3
J gene: TRBJ2-1
clone size: few
D gene: -
CDR3 length: 16
CDR3 protein: CASSLEGGRSYNEQFF
CDR3 DNA: TGTGCCAGCAGCCTAGAGGGCGGAAGATCCTACAATGAGCAGTTCTTC

V gene: TRBV3-1
J gene: TRBJ2-1
clone size: few
D gene: -
CDR3 length: 13
CDR3 protein: CASSPEEASRQFF
CDR3 DNA: TGTGCCAGCAGCCCCGAGGAGGCTAGTAGGCAGTTCTTC

V gene: TRBV6-1
J gene: TRBJ2-1
clone size: many
D gene: TRBD2
CDR3 length: 13
CDR3 protein: CASRGLAGVKQFF
CDR3 DNA: TGTGCCAGCAGGGGACTAGCGGGAGTGAAGCAGTTCTTC

V gene: TRBV2
J gene: TRBJ2-2
clone size: many
D gene: TRBD1
CDR3 length: 15
CDR3 protein: CASIPGQENTGELFF
CDR3 DNA: TGTGCCAGCATCCCCGGACAGGAGAACACCGGGGAGCTGTTTTTT

V gene: TRBV20-1
J gene: TRBJ2-1
clone size: -
D gene: TRBD2
CDR3 length: 18
CDR3 protein: CSARLPGEAGGSYNEQFF
CDR3 DNA: TGCAGTGCTAGGCTCCCTGGGGAAGCGGGAGGGTCCTACAATGAGCAGTTCTTC

V gene: TRBV6-1
J gene: TRBJ2-2
clone size: many
D gene: TRBD2
CDR3 length: 14
CDR3 protein: CASSGGSDTGELFF
CDR3 DNA: TGTGCCAGCAGCGGCGGGAGTGACACCGGGGAGCTGTTTTTT

V gene: TRBV28
J gene: TRBJ1-1
clone size: -
D gene: -
CDR3 length: 11
CDR3 protein: CASRQYTEAFF
CDR3 DNA: TGTGCCAGCAGACAGTACACTGAAGCTTTCTTT

V gene: TRBV11-1
J gene: TRBJ1-6
clone size: many
D gene: TRBD1
CDR3 length: 14
CDR3 protein: CASSFLQGASPLHF
CDR3 DNA: TGTGCCAGCAGCTTCTTACAGGGGGCCTCACCCCTCCACTTT

V gene: TRBV5-1
J gene: TRBJ1-3
clone size: many
D gene: -
CDR3 length: 17
CDR3 protein: CASSPTSSRSSGNTIYF
CDR3 DNA: TGCGCCAGCAGCCCCACCTCGTCTAGGAGCTCTGGAAACACCATATATTTT

V gene: TRBV12-3/TRBV12-4
J gene: TRBJ2-4
clone size: many
D gene: TRBD2
CDR3 length: 14
CDR3 protein: CASSLGGAKNIQYF
CDR3 DNA: TGTGCCAGCAGTTTGGGGGGGGCCAAAAACATTCAGTACTTC

V gene: TRBV24-1
J gene: TRBJ1-1
clone size: many
D gene: -
CDR3 length: 13
CDR3 protein: CATSDRRNTEAFF
CDR3 DNA: TGTGCCACCAGTGATAGGAGGAACACTGAAGCTTTCTTT

V gene: TRBV6-2/TRBV6-3
J gene: TRBJ2-1
clone size: many
D gene: -
CDR3 length: 13
CDR3 protein: CASSYSGNNEQFF
CDR3 DNA: TGTGCCAGCAGTTACTCCGGGAACAATGAGCAGTTCTTC

V gene: TRBV5-1
J gene: TRBJ1-3
clone size: many
D gene: -
CDR3 length: 14
CDR3 protein: CASSLDRTGNTIYF
CDR3 DNA: TGCGCCAGCAGCTTGGACAGGACTGGAAACACCATATATTTT

V gene: TRBV20-1
J gene: TRBJ2-1
clone size: many
D gene: TRBD2
CDR3 length: 15
CDR3 protein: CSARSSGRADNEQFF
CDR3 DNA: TGCAGTGCTAGATCGTCCGGGAGGGCCGACAATGAGCAGTTCTTC

V gene: TRBV30
J gene: TRBJ2-2
clone size: -
D gene: TRBD2
CDR3 length: 13
CDR3 protein: CAWRTGLTGELFF
CDR3 DNA: TGTGCCTGGAGGACGGGACTAACCGGGGAGCTGTTTTTT

V gene: TRBV12-3/TRBV12-4
J gene: TRBJ1-3
clone size: many
D gene: -
CDR3 length: 16
CDR3 protein: CASRPEWGAEGNTIYF
CDR3 DNA: TGTGCCAGCAGACCCGAATGGGGGGCAGAAGGAAACACCATATATTTT

V gene: TRBV24-1
J gene: TRBJ2-3
clone size: many
D gene: -
CDR3 length: 15
CDR3 protein: CATSAKGEGTDTQYF
CDR3 DNA: TGTGCCACCAGTGCTAAGGGGGAGGGCACAGATACGCAGTATTTT

V gene: TRBV9
J gene: TRBJ1-1
clone size: -
D gene: TRBD1
CDR3 length: 16
CDR3 protein: CASSARTGTGDTEAFF
CDR3 DNA: TGTGCCAGCAGCGCCAGAACCGGGACAGGGGACACTGAAGCTTTCTTT

V gene: TRBV12-3/TRBV12-4
J gene: TRBJ1-2
clone size: many
D gene: -
CDR3 length: 14
CDR3 protein: CASSPGGGGYGYTF
CDR3 DNA: TGTGCCAGCAGTCCCGGGGGGGGCGGCTATGGCTACACCTTC

V gene: TRBV28
J gene: TRBJ1-5
clone size: few
D gene: -
CDR3 length: 14
CDR3 protein: CASSLSGHNQPQHF
CDR3 DNA: TGTGCCAGCAGTTTATCAGGCCACAATCAGCCCCAGCATTTT

V gene: TRBV7-9
J gene: TRBJ2-1
clone size: many
D gene: -
CDR3 length: 15
CDR3 protein: CASSLVGVRINEQFF
CDR3 DNA: TGTGCCAGCAGCTTAGTGGGTGTGCGTATAAATGAGCAGTTCTTC

V gene: TRBV2
J gene: TRBJ1-6
clone size: -
D gene: -
CDR3 length: 13
CDR3 protein: CASNSQGGSPLHF
CDR3 DNA: TGTGCCAGCAATTCCCAGGGTGGATCACCCCTCCACTTT

V gene: TRBV28
J gene: TRBJ2-4
clone size: few
D gene: TRBD2
CDR3 length: 14
CDR3 protein: CASNLLAVENIQYF
CDR3 DNA: TGTGCCAGCAATTTACTAGCGGTAGAAAACATTCAGTACTTC

V gene: TRBV20-1
J gene: TRBJ1-5
clone size: -
D gene: -
CDR3 length: 13
CDR3 protein: CSASQGWGQPQHF
CDR3 DNA: TGCAGTGCTAGCCAGGGTTGGGGTCAGCCCCAGCATTTT

V gene: TRBV10-3
J gene: TRBJ2-7
clone size: many
D gene: TRBD1
CDR3 length: 13
CDR3 protein: CAISETGADEQYF
CDR3 DNA: TGTGCCATCAGTGAAACAGGGGCCGACGAGCAGTACTTC

V gene: TRBV20-1
J gene: TRBJ2-1
clone size: many
D gene: -
CDR3 length: 17
CDR3 protein: CSAPQLTSGSSYNEQFF
CDR3 DNA: TGCAGTGCTCCACAGCTTACCTCAGGGAGCTCCTACAATGAGCAGTTCTTC